A selection of T cell receptor beta chains follows, all from one sample in a study of cytomegalovirus exposure and HLA in healthy donors. Data came from immunoSEQ multiplex PCR; TCRdb stores just in-frame clones and leaves some out. This sample has around 200,000 clones; around 88% occur once, and the top ten carry approximately 2.9%. Sequencing was carried out using PBMCs. The source is a woman between 18 and 29 years old in good health and CMV-seronegative. The CDR3 runs from the conserved cysteine through the conserved F or W. D genes are given only for firm matches. Not every row has a clone size; where given, it reads once, few, many or a size class.

d_call: TRBD1; j_call: TRBJ1-5; cdr3_length: 15; v_call: TRBV9; clone_size: NA; cdr3_nt: TGTGCCAGCAGCGTCGGACAGGGGTTCAATCAGCCCCAGCATTTT; cdr3_aa: CASSVGQGFNQPQHF
d_call: TRBD2; j_call: TRBJ2-5; cdr3_length: 17; v_call: TRBV28; clone_size: NA; cdr3_nt: TGTGCCAGCAGTTTAAGGGCTAGCGGGCATCCCGTAGAGACCCAGTACTTC; cdr3_aa: CASSLRASGHPVETQYF
d_call: NA; j_call: TRBJ2-3; cdr3_length: 15; v_call: TRBV4-1; clone_size: NA; cdr3_nt: TGCGCCAGCAGAGGACTCTCGACTCTTACAGATACGCAGTATTTT; cdr3_aa: CASRGLSTLTDTQYF
d_call: NA; j_call: TRBJ1-1; cdr3_length: 14; v_call: TRBV7-8; clone_size: NA; cdr3_nt: TGTGCCAGCAGCCCCCAGGGGCAGGGTGTCGAAGCTTTCTTT; cdr3_aa: CASSPQGQGVEAFF
d_call: TRBD1; j_call: TRBJ1-2; cdr3_length: 13; v_call: TRBV28; clone_size: NA; cdr3_nt: TGTGCCAGCAGTTTAGGACAGGGCTTTGGCTACACCTTC; cdr3_aa: CASSLGQGFGYTF
d_call: NA; j_call: TRBJ1-2; cdr3_length: 15; v_call: TRBV7-8; clone_size: NA; cdr3_nt: TGTGCCAGCAGCTTAGGGGACAACCCTAACTATGGCTACACCTTC; cdr3_aa: CASSLGDNPNYGYTF
d_call: TRBD1; j_call: TRBJ1-1; cdr3_length: 14; v_call: TRBV27; clone_size: NA; cdr3_nt: TGTGCCAGCAGTCGGGGGCAGGGGGGCACTGAAGCTTTCTTT; cdr3_aa: CASSRGQGGTEAFF
d_call: TRBD1; j_call: TRBJ1-1; cdr3_length: 13; v_call: TRBV7-9; clone_size: NA; cdr3_nt: TGTGCCAGCGCCACCGGGACAGCCACTGAAGCTTTCTTT; cdr3_aa: CASATGTATEAFF
d_call: TRBD1; j_call: TRBJ2-7; cdr3_length: 14; v_call: TRBV30; clone_size: few; cdr3_nt: TGTGCCTGGAGTGTAGGGACAGGGGTAGGAGAGCAGTACTTC; cdr3_aa: CAWSVGTGVGEQYF
d_call: NA; j_call: TRBJ2-7; cdr3_length: 13; v_call: TRBV6-5; clone_size: NA; cdr3_nt: TGTGCCAGCAGTTACTTGCTAACCTACGAGCAGTACTTC; cdr3_aa: CASSYLLTYEQYF
d_call: NA; j_call: TRBJ2-1; cdr3_length: 14; v_call: TRBV12-2; clone_size: NA; cdr3_nt: TGTGCAAGTCGCTTAGCGGCCAGGTCCAATGAGCAGTTCTTC; cdr3_aa: CASRLAARSNEQFF
d_call: TRBD2; j_call: TRBJ2-7; cdr3_length: 15; v_call: TRBV7-3; clone_size: few; cdr3_nt: TGTGCCAGTAAGATAGCGGGAGGGGGGTATCACGAGCAGTACTTC; cdr3_aa: CASKIAGGGYHEQYF
d_call: TRBD2; j_call: TRBJ2-2; cdr3_length: 16; v_call: TRBV5-4; clone_size: NA; cdr3_nt: TGTGCCAGCAGCTTGGAGAGCGGGAGGGTCACCGGGGAGCTGTTTTTT; cdr3_aa: CASSLESGRVTGELFF
d_call: TRBD1; j_call: TRBJ2-5; cdr3_length: 17; v_call: TRBV5-6; clone_size: once; cdr3_nt: TGTGCCAGCAGCTTGGCCGGGGACAGGGGGCTGGGGGAGACCCAGTACTTC; cdr3_aa: CASSLAGDRGLGETQYF
d_call: TRBD1; j_call: TRBJ1-2; cdr3_length: 15; v_call: TRBV29-1; clone_size: NA; cdr3_nt: TGCAGCGTTGAAGATGGCGGAACAGGGGGCTATGGCTACACCTTC; cdr3_aa: CSVEDGGTGGYGYTF
d_call: TRBD2; j_call: TRBJ2-7; cdr3_length: 18; v_call: TRBV28; clone_size: NA; cdr3_nt: TGTGCCAGCACTCCCATGCGGCGGGCTAGCGGGAGGGTCCACGAGCAGTACTTC; cdr3_aa: CASTPMRRASGRVHEQYF
d_call: TRBD1; j_call: TRBJ2-3; cdr3_length: 17; v_call: TRBV5-1; clone_size: NA; cdr3_nt: TGCGCCAGCAGCGTAGGGGGCATGACAGGGGGCACAGATACGCAGTATTTT; cdr3_aa: CASSVGGMTGGTDTQYF
d_call: NA; j_call: TRBJ2-7; cdr3_length: 12; v_call: TRBV14; clone_size: few; cdr3_nt: TGTGCCAGCAGCCAAGATACCTACGAGCAGTACTTC; cdr3_aa: CASSQDTYEQYF
d_call: NA; j_call: TRBJ1-1; cdr3_length: 13; v_call: TRBV5-6; clone_size: NA; cdr3_nt: TGTGCCAGCAGCTTTGAGGGAAACACTGAAGCTTTCTTT; cdr3_aa: CASSFEGNTEAFF
d_call: TRBD1; j_call: TRBJ1-2; cdr3_length: 15; v_call: TRBV9; clone_size: few; cdr3_nt: TGTGCCAGCAGCGTAGGAGGGACAGGGAACTATGGCTACACCTTC; cdr3_aa: CASSVGGTGNYGYTF
d_call: TRBD2; j_call: TRBJ2-7; cdr3_length: 13; v_call: TRBV29-1; clone_size: NA; cdr3_nt: TGCAGCGTTGCGGGAGGGAATCCAAACGAGCAGTACTTC; cdr3_aa: CSVAGGNPNEQYF
d_call: NA; j_call: TRBJ2-1; cdr3_length: 17; v_call: TRBV27; clone_size: NA; cdr3_nt: TGTGCCAGCAGTTTCGTTCGGATTAGCAGCTCCTACAATGAGCAGTTCTTC; cdr3_aa: CASSFVRISSSYNEQFF
d_call: NA; j_call: TRBJ2-3; cdr3_length: 15; v_call: TRBV19; clone_size: NA; cdr3_nt: TGTGCCAGTAGTCAGAGGGGGGGTCCCACAGATACGCAGTATTTT; cdr3_aa: CASSQRGGPTDTQYF
d_call: NA; j_call: TRBJ2-3; cdr3_length: 14; v_call: TRBV7-2; clone_size: NA; cdr3_nt: TGTGCCAGCAGCCTGGACTATCGCACAGATACGCAGTATTTT; cdr3_aa: CASSLDYRTDTQYF
d_call: TRBD1; j_call: TRBJ2-7; cdr3_length: 14; v_call: TRBV2; clone_size: NA; cdr3_nt: TGTGCCAGCAGTGTCTGGGACAGGGAAAACGAGCAGTACTTC; cdr3_aa: CASSVWDRENEQYF
d_call: TRBD1; j_call: TRBJ2-5; cdr3_length: 14; v_call: TRBV4-1; clone_size: once; cdr3_nt: TGCGCCAGCAGCTCCGGACAGGGGATCGGGACCCAGTACTTC; cdr3_aa: CASSSGQGIGTQYF
d_call: NA; j_call: TRBJ1-2; cdr3_length: 14; v_call: TRBV7-2; clone_size: NA; cdr3_nt: TGTGCCAGCAGCTTAGTGGGGGGTAACTATGGCTACACCTTC; cdr3_aa: CASSLVGGNYGYTF
d_call: TRBD1; j_call: TRBJ2-7; cdr3_length: 15; v_call: TRBV2; clone_size: NA; cdr3_nt: TGTGCCAGCAGTGAGGTGGGACAGGGGACTGGCGAGCAGTACTTC; cdr3_aa: CASSEVGQGTGEQYF
d_call: NA; j_call: TRBJ2-3; cdr3_length: 18; v_call: TRBV1; clone_size: NA; cdr3_nt: TGCACCAGCAGCCAAGATGAACGGGTCGGGAGGAGAACAGATACGCAGTATTTT; cdr3_aa: CTSSQDERVGRRTDTQYF
d_call: TRBD2; j_call: TRBJ2-1; cdr3_length: 15; v_call: TRBV28; clone_size: NA; cdr3_nt: TGTGCCAGCAGTTTATGGTTAGCGGGAGGGGATGAGCAGTTCTTC; cdr3_aa: CASSLWLAGGDEQFF
d_call: TRBD1; j_call: TRBJ2-3; cdr3_length: 15; v_call: TRBV19; clone_size: NA; cdr3_nt: TGTGCCAGTAGTATAGGACAGGGAAGGGCAGATACGCAGTATTTT; cdr3_aa: CASSIGQGRADTQYF
d_call: TRBD2; j_call: TRBJ2-1; cdr3_length: 15; v_call: TRBV27; clone_size: NA; cdr3_nt: TGTGCCAGCAGGACTAGCGGCTATACTATGAATGAGCAGTTCTTC; cdr3_aa: CASRTSGYTMNEQFF
d_call: TRBD2; j_call: TRBJ2-5; cdr3_length: 19; v_call: TRBV18; clone_size: NA; cdr3_nt: TGTGCCAGCTCTCGAGACAGCTTAGGACTAGCGGCGTACCAAGAGACCCAGTACTTC; cdr3_aa: CASSRDSLGLAAYQETQYF
d_call: NA; j_call: TRBJ1-3; cdr3_length: 13; v_call: TRBV6-6; clone_size: NA; cdr3_nt: TGTGCCAGCAGTTTGGAGGGGGGAAACACCATATATTTT; cdr3_aa: CASSLEGGNTIYF
d_call: TRBD1; j_call: TRBJ1-5; cdr3_length: 15; v_call: TRBV6-1; clone_size: NA; cdr3_nt: TGTGCCAGCAAGTCTAGGAGGCAGGGGGGTCAGCCCCAGCATTTT; cdr3_aa: CASKSRRQGGQPQHF
d_call: NA; j_call: TRBJ1-4; cdr3_length: 16; v_call: TRBV7-9; clone_size: once; cdr3_nt: TGTGCCAGCAGCTTAGGGTCGGGAGGGATTAATGAAAAACTGTTTTTT; cdr3_aa: CASSLGSGGINEKLFF
d_call: NA; j_call: TRBJ2-5; cdr3_length: 13; v_call: TRBV2; clone_size: NA; cdr3_nt: TGTGCCAGCAGTGAAGCCTCCCAGGGGACCCAGTACTTC; cdr3_aa: CASSEASQGTQYF
d_call: TRBD1; j_call: TRBJ2-7; cdr3_length: 15; v_call: TRBV27; clone_size: NA; cdr3_nt: TGTGCCAGCAGTTCGAGAACCGGGACAGAATACGAGCAGTACTTC; cdr3_aa: CASSSRTGTEYEQYF
d_call: NA; j_call: TRBJ2-7; cdr3_length: 14; v_call: TRBV2; clone_size: NA; cdr3_nt: TGTGCCAGCAGTGTATCCCAGGGAATCTACGAGCAGTACTTC; cdr3_aa: CASSVSQGIYEQYF
d_call: TRBD2; j_call: TRBJ2-7; cdr3_length: 15; v_call: TRBV6-6; clone_size: once; cdr3_nt: TGTGCCAGCTCCGCAGCTCGCTCGCGGGGGAACGAGCAGTACTTC; cdr3_aa: CASSAARSRGNEQYF
d_call: NA; j_call: TRBJ2-1; cdr3_length: 14; v_call: TRBV27; clone_size: NA; cdr3_nt: TGTGCCAGCAGCCTAAGGGAGGTCTACAATGAGCAGTTCTTC; cdr3_aa: CASSLREVYNEQFF
d_call: TRBD2; j_call: TRBJ2-1; cdr3_length: 16; v_call: TRBV2; clone_size: few; cdr3_nt: TGTGCCAGCCGTGGACTAGCGGCTTACTCCTACAATGAGCAGTTCTTC; cdr3_aa: CASRGLAAYSYNEQFF
d_call: NA; j_call: TRBJ1-1; cdr3_length: 13; v_call: TRBV27; clone_size: NA; cdr3_nt: TGTGCCAGCCGACAGGTTATCAACACTGAAGCTTTCTTT; cdr3_aa: CASRQVINTEAFF
d_call: TRBD2; j_call: TRBJ2-1; cdr3_length: 14; v_call: TRBV29-1; clone_size: NA; cdr3_nt: TGCAGCGGGGGGTCCGGCGGGAGTCCTGATGAGCAGTTCTTC; cdr3_aa: CSGGSGGSPDEQFF
d_call: NA; j_call: TRBJ1-3; cdr3_length: 16; v_call: TRBV19; clone_size: NA; cdr3_nt: TGTGCCAGTAGTATGGGGCCAGTTAACTCTGGAAACACCATATATTTT; cdr3_aa: CASSMGPVNSGNTIYF
d_call: NA; j_call: TRBJ2-7; cdr3_length: 17; v_call: TRBV30; clone_size: NA; cdr3_nt: TGTGCCTGGACCACTAGAAGGCTGACAGGGAGGCCCTACGAGCAGTACTTC; cdr3_aa: CAWTTRRLTGRPYEQYF
d_call: TRBD1; j_call: TRBJ1-2; cdr3_length: 15; v_call: TRBV29-1; clone_size: NA; cdr3_nt: TGCAGCGTTGAGCAGCCGGGACAGGCGTACTATGGCTACACCTTC; cdr3_aa: CSVEQPGQAYYGYTF
d_call: TRBD1; j_call: TRBJ2-1; cdr3_length: 16; v_call: TRBV15; clone_size: NA; cdr3_nt: TGTGCCACCAGCAGAGACCCTGGACAGGGGGCCGATGAGCAGTTCTTC; cdr3_aa: CATSRDPGQGADEQFF
d_call: NA; j_call: TRBJ2-7; cdr3_length: 15; v_call: TRBV27; clone_size: once; cdr3_nt: TGTGCCAGCAGTTCCCCCCTCAGGGGCGCCTACGAGCAGTACTTC; cdr3_aa: CASSSPLRGAYEQYF
d_call: TRBD1; j_call: TRBJ1-3; cdr3_length: 18; v_call: TRBV4-1; clone_size: NA; cdr3_nt: TGCGCCAGCAGCCAAGCCGGAAGACAGGGGAAATCTGGAAACACCATATATTTT; cdr3_aa: CASSQAGRQGKSGNTIYF
d_call: NA; j_call: TRBJ1-4; cdr3_length: 15; v_call: TRBV11-2; clone_size: NA; cdr3_nt: TGTGCCAGCAGCGCGCAGGGGCCGGGGAATGAAAAACTGTTTTTT; cdr3_aa: CASSAQGPGNEKLFF
d_call: NA; j_call: TRBJ1-2; cdr3_length: 17; v_call: TRBV7-2; clone_size: NA; cdr3_nt: TGTGCCAGCAGCTTAGCATTGGGCGGGGTAGGTGGCTATGGCTACACCTTC; cdr3_aa: CASSLALGGVGGYGYTF
d_call: NA; j_call: TRBJ2-1; cdr3_length: 13; v_call: TRBV6-5; clone_size: NA; cdr3_nt: TGTGCCAGCAGGGCCCGGGGCTACAATGAGCAGTTCTTC; cdr3_aa: CASRARGYNEQFF
d_call: NA; j_call: TRBJ2-1; cdr3_length: 15; v_call: TRBV7-9; clone_size: NA; cdr3_nt: TGTGCCAGCAGCTGGCCCTTAGGACTTAGCGATGAGCAGTTCTTC; cdr3_aa: CASSWPLGLSDEQFF
d_call: TRBD2; j_call: TRBJ2-7; cdr3_length: 16; v_call: TRBV29-1; clone_size: NA; cdr3_nt: TGCAGCGTTGAAGTCGGGACTAGCGGAACGAGCTACGAGCAGTACTTC; cdr3_aa: CSVEVGTSGTSYEQYF
d_call: TRBD1; j_call: TRBJ2-7; cdr3_length: 16; v_call: TRBV5-4; clone_size: NA; cdr3_nt: TGTGCCAGCAGTACTACAGGGGGCCCTCCGCCCTACGAGCAGTACTTC; cdr3_aa: CASSTTGGPPPYEQYF
d_call: TRBD1; j_call: TRBJ2-7; cdr3_length: 16; v_call: TRBV5-6; clone_size: NA; cdr3_nt: TGTGCCAGCAGCTTGGCGGGGACAGGGGAACCCTACGAGCAGTACTTC; cdr3_aa: CASSLAGTGEPYEQYF
d_call: TRBD2; j_call: TRBJ2-7; cdr3_length: 16; v_call: TRBV27; clone_size: NA; cdr3_nt: TGTGCCAGCAGAATAGCCGGGGGGAGAGGGGCGTACGAGCAGTACTTC; cdr3_aa: CASRIAGGRGAYEQYF
d_call: TRBD1; j_call: TRBJ2-2; cdr3_length: 15; v_call: TRBV29-1; clone_size: NA; cdr3_nt: TGCAGCGTTGGTCGAGGGGGCGCGAACACCGGGGAGCTGTTTTTT; cdr3_aa: CSVGRGGANTGELFF
d_call: TRBD2; j_call: TRBJ2-7; cdr3_length: 16; v_call: TRBV28; clone_size: NA; cdr3_nt: TGTGCCAGCAGTTCCCCGTCTAGCGGGTGGGGCTACGAGCAGTACTTC; cdr3_aa: CASSSPSSGWGYEQYF